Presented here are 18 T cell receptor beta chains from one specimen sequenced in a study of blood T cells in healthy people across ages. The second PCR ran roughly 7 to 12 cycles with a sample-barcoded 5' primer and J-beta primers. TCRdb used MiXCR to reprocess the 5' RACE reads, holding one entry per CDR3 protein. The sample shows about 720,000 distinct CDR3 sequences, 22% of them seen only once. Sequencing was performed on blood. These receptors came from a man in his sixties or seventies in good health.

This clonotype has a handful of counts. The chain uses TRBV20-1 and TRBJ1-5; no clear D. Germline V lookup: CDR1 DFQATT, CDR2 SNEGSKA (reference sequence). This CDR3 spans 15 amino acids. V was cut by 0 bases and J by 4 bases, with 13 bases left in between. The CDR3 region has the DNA TGCAGTGCTAGAGAGGGCGGTATTGGGAATCAGCCCCAGCATTTT. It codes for CSAREGGIGNQPQHF.

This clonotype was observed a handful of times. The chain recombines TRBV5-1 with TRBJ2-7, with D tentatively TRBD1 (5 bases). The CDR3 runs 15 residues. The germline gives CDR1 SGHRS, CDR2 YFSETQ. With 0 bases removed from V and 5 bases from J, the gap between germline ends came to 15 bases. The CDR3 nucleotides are TGCGCCAGCAGCTTGGGTCCCAGGGCTTCCAACGAGCAGTACTTC. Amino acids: CASSLGPRASNEQYF.

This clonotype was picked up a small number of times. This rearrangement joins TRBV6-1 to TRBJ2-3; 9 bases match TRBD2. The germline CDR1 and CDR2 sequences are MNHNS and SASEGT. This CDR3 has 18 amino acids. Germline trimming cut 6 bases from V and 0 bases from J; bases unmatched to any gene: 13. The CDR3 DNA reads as TGTGCCAGCAGCCGAGGTCTAGCGGGGACAACTAGCACAGATACGCAGTATTTT. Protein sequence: CASSRGLAGTTSTDTQYF.

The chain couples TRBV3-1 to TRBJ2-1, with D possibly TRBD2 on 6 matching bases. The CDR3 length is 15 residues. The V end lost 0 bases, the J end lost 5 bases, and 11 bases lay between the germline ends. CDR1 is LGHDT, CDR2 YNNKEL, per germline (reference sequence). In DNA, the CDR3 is TGTGCCAGCAGCCAAGAGACTAGTCTGCACAATGAGCAGTTCTTC. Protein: CASSQETSLHNEQFF.

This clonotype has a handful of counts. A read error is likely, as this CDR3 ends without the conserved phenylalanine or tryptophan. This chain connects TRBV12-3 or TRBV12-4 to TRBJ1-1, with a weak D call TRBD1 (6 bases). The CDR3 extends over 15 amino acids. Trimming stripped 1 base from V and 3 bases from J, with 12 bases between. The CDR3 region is CASSLGLGGHTEAFL. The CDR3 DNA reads TGTGCCAGCAGTTTAGGATTAGGGGGGCACACTGAAGCTTTCCTT.

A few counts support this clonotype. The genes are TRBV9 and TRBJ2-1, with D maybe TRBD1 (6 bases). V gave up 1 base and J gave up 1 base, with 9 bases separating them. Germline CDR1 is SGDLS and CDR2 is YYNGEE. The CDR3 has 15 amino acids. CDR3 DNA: TGTGCCAGCAGCGTAAGGGGGAAGTCCTACAATGAGCAGTTCTTC. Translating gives CASSVRGKSYNEQFF.

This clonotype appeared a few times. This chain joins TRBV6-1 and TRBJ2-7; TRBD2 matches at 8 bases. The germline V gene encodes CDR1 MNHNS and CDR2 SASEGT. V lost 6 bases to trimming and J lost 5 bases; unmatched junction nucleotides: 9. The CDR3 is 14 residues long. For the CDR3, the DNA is TGTGCCAGCAGGGGAGACGGGAGGGGGAACGAGCAGTACGTC. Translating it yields CASRGDGRGNEQYV.

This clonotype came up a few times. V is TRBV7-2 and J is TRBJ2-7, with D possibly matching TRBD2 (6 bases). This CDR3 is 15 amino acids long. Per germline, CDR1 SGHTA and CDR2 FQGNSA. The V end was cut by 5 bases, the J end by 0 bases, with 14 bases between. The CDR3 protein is CASSPLAGSSYEQYV. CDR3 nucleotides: TGTGCCAGCAGCCCCCTCGCGGGATCCTCCTACGAGCAGTACGTC.

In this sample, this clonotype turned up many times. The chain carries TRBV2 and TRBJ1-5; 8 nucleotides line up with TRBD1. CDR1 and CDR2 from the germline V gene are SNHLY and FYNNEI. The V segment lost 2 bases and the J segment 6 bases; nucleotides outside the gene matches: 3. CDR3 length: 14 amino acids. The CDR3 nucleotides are TGTGCCAGCAGTGAACAGGGGGCGTCTCAGCCCCAGCATTTT. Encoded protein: CASSEQGASQPQHF.

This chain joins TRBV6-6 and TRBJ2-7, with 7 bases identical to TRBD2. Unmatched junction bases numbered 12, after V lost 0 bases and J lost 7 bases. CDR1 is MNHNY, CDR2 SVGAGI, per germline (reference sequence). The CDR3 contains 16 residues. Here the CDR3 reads CASSYSRRGGSEEQYV. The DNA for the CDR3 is TGTGCCAGCAGTTACTCACGACGGGGCGGGAGTGAAGAGCAGTACGTC.

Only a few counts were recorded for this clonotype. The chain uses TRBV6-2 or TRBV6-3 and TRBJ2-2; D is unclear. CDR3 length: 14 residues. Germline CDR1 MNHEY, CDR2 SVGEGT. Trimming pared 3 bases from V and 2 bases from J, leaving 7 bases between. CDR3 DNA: TGTGCCAGCAGTTATAAAGTTAACACCGGGGAGCTGTTTTTT. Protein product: CASSYKVNTGELFF.

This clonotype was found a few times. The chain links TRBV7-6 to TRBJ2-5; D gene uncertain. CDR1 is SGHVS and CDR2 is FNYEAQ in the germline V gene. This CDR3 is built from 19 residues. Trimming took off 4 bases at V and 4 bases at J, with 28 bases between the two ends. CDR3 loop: CASSSVGLAESPLLETQYF. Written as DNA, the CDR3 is TGTGCCAGCAGCTCAGTTGGGCTGGCAGAGTCCCCACTTCTAGAGACCCAGTACTTC.

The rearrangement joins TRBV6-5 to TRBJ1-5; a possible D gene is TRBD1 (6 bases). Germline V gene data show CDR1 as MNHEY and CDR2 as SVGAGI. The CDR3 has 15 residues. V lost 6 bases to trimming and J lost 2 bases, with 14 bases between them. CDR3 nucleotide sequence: TGTGCCAGCAGCCGGGGGGGGGCCGGCAATCAGCCCCAGCATTTT. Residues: CASSRGGAGNQPQHF.

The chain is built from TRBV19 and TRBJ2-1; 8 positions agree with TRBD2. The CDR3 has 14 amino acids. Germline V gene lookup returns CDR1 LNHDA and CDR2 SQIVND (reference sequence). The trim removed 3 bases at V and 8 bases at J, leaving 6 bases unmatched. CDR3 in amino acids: CASSMGAGEDEQFF. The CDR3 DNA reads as TGTGCCAGTAGTATGGGAGCGGGGGAGGATGAGCAGTTCTTC.

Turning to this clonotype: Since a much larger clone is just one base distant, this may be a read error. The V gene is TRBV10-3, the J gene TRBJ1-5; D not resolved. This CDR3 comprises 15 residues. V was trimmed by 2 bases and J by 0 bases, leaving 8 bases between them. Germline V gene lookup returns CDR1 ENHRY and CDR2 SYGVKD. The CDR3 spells CAISEAADSNQPQHF. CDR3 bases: TGTGCCATCAGTGAGGCAGCGGATAGCAATCAGCCCCAGCATTTT.

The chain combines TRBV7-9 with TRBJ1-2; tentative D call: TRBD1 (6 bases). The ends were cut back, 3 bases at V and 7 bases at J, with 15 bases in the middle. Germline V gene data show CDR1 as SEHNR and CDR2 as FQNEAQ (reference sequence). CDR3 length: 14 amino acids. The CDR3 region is CASSFSPGAGGYTF. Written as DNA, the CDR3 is TGTGCCAGCAGCTTTAGTCCGGGGGCAGGTGGCTACACCTTC.

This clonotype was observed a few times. CDR3: CSVEGRSTTGYTF. Here the CDR3 DNA reads TGCAGCGTTGAAGGACGGTCGACGACTGGCTACACCTTC. The rearrangement joins TRBV29-1 to TRBJ1-2; D is unclear. The CDR3 consists of 13 residues. The V gene's germline CDR1 is SQVTM and CDR2 ANQGSEA. The V end was cut by 1 base, the J end by 7 bases, with 13 bases between.

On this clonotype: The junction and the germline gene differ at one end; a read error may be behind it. CDR3 amino acids: CAGSGSLDVTDTQYF. The CDR3 bases are TGCGCCGGCAGCGGTTCGCTGGATGTGACAGATACGCAGTATTTT. The rearrangement uses TRBV5-1 and TRBJ2-3; tentatively, D is TRBD2 (5 bases). The germline CDR1 and CDR2 sequences are SGHRS and YFSETQ. The CDR3 extends over 15 amino acids. The variable domain in full, with the rest retrieved from reference TRBV5-1 and TRBJ2-3, is KAGVTQTPRYLIKTRGQQVTLSCSPISGHRSVSWYQQTPGQGLQFLFEYFSETQRNKGNFPGRFSGRQFSNSRSEMNVSTLELGDSALYLCAGSGSLDVTDTQYFGPGTRLTVL.